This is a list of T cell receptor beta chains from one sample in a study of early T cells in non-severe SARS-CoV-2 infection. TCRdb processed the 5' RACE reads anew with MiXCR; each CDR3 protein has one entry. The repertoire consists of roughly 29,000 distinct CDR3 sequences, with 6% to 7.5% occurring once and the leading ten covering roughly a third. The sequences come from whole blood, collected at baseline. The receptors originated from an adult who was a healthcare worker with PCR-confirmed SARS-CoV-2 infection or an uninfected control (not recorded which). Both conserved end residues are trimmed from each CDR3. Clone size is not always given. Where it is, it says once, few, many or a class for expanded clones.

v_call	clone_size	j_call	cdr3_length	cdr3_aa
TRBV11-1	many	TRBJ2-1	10	ASSLGLNEQF
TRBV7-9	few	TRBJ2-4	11	ASSWSTAHIQY
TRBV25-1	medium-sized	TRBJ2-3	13	ASSDSSGFTDTQY
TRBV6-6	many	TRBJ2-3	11	ASRREAWDTQY
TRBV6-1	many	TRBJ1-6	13	ASSLGVRENSPLH
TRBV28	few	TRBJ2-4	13	ASSPITIAKNIQY
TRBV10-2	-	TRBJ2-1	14	ASSGGLARRLHEQF
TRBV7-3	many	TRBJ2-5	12	ASSLFGEGETQY
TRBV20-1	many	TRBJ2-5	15	SANGPGLAGSQETQY
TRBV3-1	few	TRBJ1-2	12	ASSPGQGAQGYT
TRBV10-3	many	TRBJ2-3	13	AISYTSGGTDTQY
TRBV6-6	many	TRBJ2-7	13	ASSYSGQGTYEQY
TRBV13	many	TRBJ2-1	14	ASSTRQRGPYNEQF
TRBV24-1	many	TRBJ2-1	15	ATSDARQTSSYNEQF
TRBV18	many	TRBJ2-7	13	ASSPSTSGAYEQY
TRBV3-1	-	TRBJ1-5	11	ASSQAPTQPQH
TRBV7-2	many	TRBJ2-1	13	ASSLTSGPHNEQF
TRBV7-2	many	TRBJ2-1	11	ASSLVEISEQF
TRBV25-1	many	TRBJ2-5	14	ASSEVRQGMDETQY
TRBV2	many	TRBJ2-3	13	ASRAGTSGDHTQY
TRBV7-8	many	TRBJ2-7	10	ASSLTGYEQY
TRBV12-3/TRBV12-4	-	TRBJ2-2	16	ASSFGTGGADGTGELF
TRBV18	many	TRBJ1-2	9	ASSSSYGYT
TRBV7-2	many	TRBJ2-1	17	ASSLEGLGAGGLYNEQF
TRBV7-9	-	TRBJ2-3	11	ASSSQGLHTQY
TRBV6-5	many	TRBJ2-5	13	ASSFVGAGGETQY
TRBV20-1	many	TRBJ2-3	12	SARREPSTDTQY
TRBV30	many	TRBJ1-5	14	AWSLGQAGSNQPQH
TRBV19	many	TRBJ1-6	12	ASSIGAANSPLH
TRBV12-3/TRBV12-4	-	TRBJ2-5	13	ASSLNPTGVETQY
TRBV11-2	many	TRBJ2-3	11	ASSPIGADTQY
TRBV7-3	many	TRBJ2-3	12	ASSSGGGTDTQY
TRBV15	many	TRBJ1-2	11	ATSLRTNYGYT
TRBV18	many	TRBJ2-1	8	ASVFGEQF
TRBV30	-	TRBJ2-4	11	AWTIRGGGVQY
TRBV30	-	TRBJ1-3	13	AWTPVEAGRNTIY
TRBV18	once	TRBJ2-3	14	ASSRASGGRVDTQY
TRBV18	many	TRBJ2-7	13	ASSPRPGGASEQY
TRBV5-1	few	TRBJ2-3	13	ASSLGGTSTDTQY
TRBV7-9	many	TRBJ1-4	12	ASSLGTGGEKLF
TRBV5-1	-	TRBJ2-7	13	ASSPGLLSSYEQY
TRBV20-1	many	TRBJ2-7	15	SARDSSTLSYLDEQY
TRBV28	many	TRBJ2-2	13	ASSFRGIVAGELF
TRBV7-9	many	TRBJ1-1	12	ASSFARDGTEAF
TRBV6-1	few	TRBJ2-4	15	ASSGGASNLAKNIQY
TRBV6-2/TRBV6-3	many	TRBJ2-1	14	ASSYSSNVAYNEQF
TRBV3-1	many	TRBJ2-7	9	ASSQGTGQY
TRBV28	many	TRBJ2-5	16	ASSPLPRLAGDQETQY
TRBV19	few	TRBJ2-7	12	ASSIQSTGVEQY
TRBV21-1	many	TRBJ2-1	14	ASSRSSGGKNNEQF
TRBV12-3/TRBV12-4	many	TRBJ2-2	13	ASTPSDRDVGELF
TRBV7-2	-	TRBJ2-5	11	ASSSGLGETQY